The 11 T cell receptor beta chains in this list originate from one sample, sequenced in a study of blood T cell repertoires in COVID-19. Data came from immunoSEQ multiplex PCR; TCRdb stores just in-frame clones and leaves some out. The profile shows about 220,000 clones, more than 70% of them singletons. Sequenced: peripheral blood. The receptor set was obtained from a human donor in a cohort sampled during active COVID-19.

This clone was observed a handful of times. The CDR3 nucleotides read TGTGCCAGTAGTGGACTAGCGGGGGCAGATACGCAGTATTTT. Translated, it gives CASSGLAGADTQYF. This chain links TRBV19 with TRBJ2-3; 13 nucleotides line up with TRBD2. CDR3 length: 14 residues. The germline V gene encodes CDR1 LNHDA and CDR2 SQIVND (reference sequence). The V gene end was trimmed by 5 bases and the J gene end by 4 bases; junction bases not matched to a gene: 0.

The J gene is TRBJ2-2, the V gene TRBV2; 9 nucleotides align to TRBD2. Germline V CDR1 and CDR2: SNHLY, FYNNEI. V lost 6 bases and J lost 7; bases outside the gene matches: 3. This CDR3 region has 13 residues. The CDR3 nucleotides read TGTGCCAGCAGAGTAGCGGGAGTCGGGGAGCTGTTTTTT. It specifies CASRVAGVGELFF.

A single count supports this clone. The chain joins TRBV7-8 to TRBJ1-6; D is possibly TRBD1 (6 bases). This CDR3 is built from 14 residues. V was shortened by 5 bases and J by 4 bases, with 9 bases between the two germline ends. Germline V gene lookup returns CDR1 SGHVS and CDR2 FQNEAQ. CDR3 sequence: CASSTQGYNSPLHF. The CDR3 bases are TGTGCCAGCAGCACACAGGGTTATAATTCACCCCTCCACTTT.

The rearrangement uses TRBV9 and TRBJ2-1; a possible D gene is TRBD1 (6 bases). Trimming left V 4 bases short and J 5 bases short, with 16 bases between. Germline V gene data show CDR1 as SGDLS and CDR2 as YYNGEE. The CDR3 runs 15 residues. The CDR3 protein is CASSPYGQLHNEQFF. The CDR3 bases are TGTGCCAGCAGCCCATACGGACAGCTGCACAATGAGCAGTTCTTC.

The chain couples TRBV7-9 to TRBJ2-3; D not resolved. Per the germline V gene, CDR1 is SEHNR and CDR2 is FQNEAQ (reference sequence). V was cut by 4 bases and J by 0 bases, with 17 bases left in between. CDR3 length equals 17 residues. For the CDR3, the DNA is TGTGCCAGCAGCTCGTGGCTGGGCAGATCTAGCACAGATACGCAGTATTTT. It is translated as CASSSWLGRSSTDTQYF.

The chain carries TRBV5-4 and TRBJ2-7; 10 bases are shared with TRBD1. V gave up 3 bases and J gave up 2 bases; unmatched junction bases: 5. Germline loops: CDR1 SGHNT, CDR2 YYREEE (reference sequence). CDR3 length: 15 amino acids. In nucleotides, the CDR3 is TGTGCCAGCAGCTCGGGACAGGGGTTACCCTACGAGCAGTACTTC. It codes for CASSSGQGLPYEQYF.

This sequence joins TRBV28 and TRBJ2-2, with D possibly matching TRBD2 (6 bases). The V end was cut by 2 bases, the J end by 3 bases, with 13 bases between. Germline V gives CDR1 MDHEN, CDR2 SYDVKM. The CDR3 loop spans 16 amino acids. The CDR3 region is CASSLGGGTHTGELFF. The CDR3 region has the DNA TGTGCCAGCAGTTTAGGGGGTGGGACTCACACCGGGGAGCTGTTTTTT.

This clone appeared once. J is TRBJ2-1 and V is TRBV3-1 (or the pseudogene TRBV3-2), with 10 bases aligning to TRBD2. This CDR3 region has 14 residues. The V and J ends lost 4 bases and 9 bases, in that order; junction bases with no gene match: 6. Germline CDR1 LGHDT, CDR2 YNNKEL (reference sequence). CDR3: CASSPQGLAVEQFF. In DNA form, the CDR3 reads TGTGCCAGCAGCCCGCAAGGACTAGCGGTTGAGCAGTTCTTC.

The chain couples TRBV19 to TRBJ2-2; 14 bases line up with TRBD2. This CDR3 comprises 16 residues. V shed 7 bases, J shed 5 bases, and the junction held 6 bases outside the gene matches. Germline lookup yields CDR1 LNHDA and CDR2 SQIVND (reference sequence). The CDR3 nucleotides read TGTGCCAGTACCGAGACTAGCGGGGGGGTTACCGGGGAGCTGTTTTTT. Encoded protein: CASTETSGGVTGELFF.

This clone was detected many times. This chain links TRBV7-9 with TRBJ1-4, with D perhaps TRBD1 (6 bases). Germline V gives CDR1 SEHNR, CDR2 FQNEAQ (reference sequence). V was shortened by 2 bases and J by 8 bases, with 6 bases between the two germline ends. The CDR3 is 12 residues long. The CDR3 protein is CASSLQGEKLFF. CDR3 bases: TGTGCCAGCAGCTTACAGGGGGAAAAACTGTTTTTT.

The chain carries TRBV6-5 and TRBJ1-1; unclear D gene. V shed 2 bases and J shed 1 base, with 2 bases lying between them. CDR3 length equals 12 residues. CDR1 and CDR2 (germline): MNHEY, SVGAGI. CDR3 sequence reads: CASSYRNTEAFF. DNA of the CDR3: TGTGCCAGCAGTTACCGGAACACTGAAGCTTTCTTT.